The 20 T cell receptor beta chains below all came from one sample that was sequenced in a study of OX40 agonist ivuxolimab in advanced cancers. Repertoires were generated with immunoSEQ multiplex PCR, while TCRdb's copy carries only in-frame clones and drops some. The data hold some 66,000 clones, with about four fifths observed a single time. The material was CD4+ or CD8+ T cells sorted from blood, obtained in a trial of the OX40 agonist ivuxolimab. Source of these receptors: an adult with an advanced solid tumor such as melanoma, head and neck, liver or kidney cancer.

This chain links TRBV7-8 with TRBJ2-2, with a possible D match to TRBD2 (6 bases). The CDR3 spans 14 residues. V shed 7 bases and J shed 2 bases, with 11 bases lying between them. The germline V gene has CDR1 SGHVS and CDR2 FQNEAQ. CDR3 amino acids: CASKLAVNTGELFF. The CDR3 DNA reads as TGTGCCAGCAAATTAGCGGTAAACACCGGGGAGCTGTTTTTT. The variable domain in full, completed from reference TRBV7-8 and TRBJ2-2, reads GAGVSQSPRYKVAKRGQDVALRCDPISGHVSLFWYQQALGQGPEFLTYFQNEAQLDKSGLPSDRFFAERPEGSVSTLKIQRTQQEDSAVYLCASKLAVNTGELFFGEGSRLTVL.

The V and J genes are TRBV28 and TRBJ1-5, with TRBD1 matching over 7 bases. Germline loops: CDR1 MDHEN, CDR2 SYDVKM. Unmatched junction bases numbered 8, after V lost 4 bases and J lost 14 bases. The CDR3 covers 12 residues. CDR3 protein: CASSYEQGFEHF. CDR3 in DNA: TGTGCCAGCAGTTACGAACAGGGGTTTGAGCATTTT.

V usage is TRBV5-1 and J usage is TRBJ2-7; D is possibly TRBD1 (6 bases). In germline, CDR1 is SGHRS, CDR2 YFSETQ. V lost 1 base to trimming and J lost 3 bases, with 14 bases between them. CDR3 length: 15 amino acids. CDR3 DNA sequence: TGCGCCAGCAGCTTGAGAAGGGACACGCTCTACGAGCAGTACTTC. It translates to CASSLRRDTLYEQYF.

CDR3: CASSKVRGGPETQYF. DNA for the CDR3: TGCGCCAGCAGCAAGGTTCGTGGGGGTCCGGAGACCCAGTACTTC. The V gene is TRBV4-3, the J gene TRBJ2-5; D may be TRBD1 or TRBD2 (5 bases each). The CDR3 is 15 amino acids. CDR1 LGHNA and CDR2 YSLEER come from the germline V gene. V shed 5 bases and J shed 5 bases, with 18 bases lying between them.

The J gene is TRBJ2-3, the V gene TRBV30; TRBD2 might be the D (6 bases). The CDR3 has 16 amino acids. V gave up 4 bases and J gave up 1 base, with 18 bases separating them. CDR1 is GTSNPN and CDR2 is SVGIG in the germline V gene (reference sequence). CDR3 DNA sequence: TGTGCCTGGACCCTCGGGAGCGCCCAAGGCACAGATACGCAGTATTTT. The encoded protein is CAWTLGSAQGTDTQYF.

The J gene is TRBJ1-2, the V gene TRBV2; perhaps TRBD1 as D (6 bases). Trimming left V 4 bases short and J 6 bases short, with 12 bases between. Per germline, CDR1 SNHLY and CDR2 FYNNEI. The CDR3 is 13 amino acids. CDR3 protein: CASSVRQVDGYTF. CDR3 in DNA: TGTGCCAGCAGTGTACGACAGGTTGATGGCTACACCTTC.

The chain recombines TRBV6-5 with TRBJ2-1; D uncertain. Looked up from germline, CDR1 is MNHEY and CDR2 is SVGAGI. The CDR3 is 14 residues long. With 2 bases removed from V and 7 bases from J, the gap between germline ends came to 12 bases. The CDR3: CASSYAGFGNEQFF. The CDR3 coding sequence is TGTGCCAGCAGTTACGCAGGTTTCGGGAATGAGCAGTTCTTC.

J is TRBJ2-2 and V is TRBV19, with a weak D call TRBD2 (5 bases). Per germline, CDR1 LNHDA and CDR2 SQIVND (reference sequence). There are 12 residues in the CDR3. The germline V and J ends were trimmed by 6 bases and 7 bases, with 9 bases remaining between them. The CDR3 bases are TGTGCCAGTAGCGGGATAATCGGGGAGCTGTTTTTT. Translating gives CASSGIIGELFF.

The chain couples TRBV29-1 to TRBJ1-1, with 7 positions matching TRBD1. The junction had 1 base not matched to a gene; V was cut back by 1 base and J by 5 bases. The CDR3 is 12 amino acids. CDR1 and CDR2 from the germline V gene are SQVTM and ANQGSEA. For the CDR3, the DNA is TGCAGCGTTGAAGGACAGGGAACTGAAGCTTTCTTT. It specifies CSVEGQGTEAFF.

The sample holds a few counts of this clone. This chain links TRBV7-9 with TRBJ1-1; tentative D call: TRBD1 (5 bases). Between the trimmed V and J ends, which lost 1 base and 11 bases, there was a span of 20 bases. Looked up from germline, CDR1 is SEHNR and CDR2 is FQNEAQ (reference sequence). There are 15 residues in the CDR3. The CDR3 nucleotides read TGTGCCAGCAGCTTAGTCCCCCAGGGTGTTGTCGGCGCTTTCTTT. This gives the protein CASSLVPQGVVGAFF.

This chain links TRBV6-6 with TRBJ2-2; 9 bases agree with TRBD2. The CDR3 totals 16 residues. V dropped 5 bases and J dropped 7; count of bases not matched to a gene: 11. Germline lookup yields CDR1 MNHNY and CDR2 SVGAGI (reference sequence). The chain's CDR3 is CASSIGLAGGVGELFF. CDR3 sequence (DNA): TGTGCCAGCAGTATCGGACTTGCGGGAGGGGTCGGGGAGCTGTTTTTT.

J is TRBJ1-5 and V is TRBV21-1. TRBV21-1 is labeled a pseudogene. The CDR3 is made up of 18 amino acids. The CDR3 reads CASSSEVAEEYSNQPQHF. CDR3 DNA sequence: TGTGCCAGCAGCTCCGAGGTGGCAGAAGAATATAGCAATCAGCCCCAGCATTTT.

This clone was counted once. The chain has TRBV5-4 and TRBJ1-4, with D uncertain. The germline gives CDR1 SGHNT, CDR2 YYREEE (reference sequence). The CDR3 is 14 amino acids. Trimming removed 3 bases at V and 4 bases at J, with 10 bases between. In DNA, the CDR3 is TGTGCCAGCAGCTCTAGGGATGGTAATGAAAAACTGTTTTTT. It translates to CASSSRDGNEKLFF.

The chain joins TRBV7-2 to TRBJ2-7, with TRBD2 matching over 9 bases. The CDR3 is made up of 18 amino acids. CDR1 SGHTA and CDR2 FQGNSA come from the germline V gene. After removal of 1 base from V and 3 bases from J, the junction contained 13 bases not matched to a gene. The CDR3 loop is CASSLVVGLAGPLYEQYF. CDR3 coding DNA: TGTGCCAGCAGCTTAGTGGTGGGGCTAGCGGGACCCCTCTACGAGCAGTACTTC.

CDR3 nucleotide sequence: TGCGCCAGCAGCTCGCCCGGGACTAGCGGGACAACGTACAATGAGCAGTTCTTC. Encoded protein: CASSSPGTSGTTYNEQFF. The chain links TRBV5-1 to TRBJ2-1; 13 positions match TRBD2. The germline V gene has CDR1 SGHRS and CDR2 YFSETQ. The CDR3 sequence is 18 residues long. Trimming at V came to 3 bases and at J to 4 bases, leaving 10 bases not matched to a gene.

A remark on this clone: This specimen includes other DNA sequences encoding the same CDR3. The gene calls are TRBV28 and TRBJ2-5; no reliable D call. V was pared by 6 bases and J by 5 bases, with 16 bases between. The CDR3 has 14 residues. CDR1 and CDR2 (germline): MDHEN, SYDVKM. The CDR3 coding sequence is TGTGCCAGCAGCTTGCCTGGGGTCAGCGAGACCCAGTACTTC. This codes for CASSLPGVSETQYF. Full variable domain (outside the CDR3, taken from reference TRBV28 and TRBJ2-5): DVKVTQSSRYLVKRTGEKVFLECVQDMDHENMFWYRQDPGLGLRLIYFSYDVKMKEKGDIPEGYSVSREKKERFSLILESASTNQTSMYLCASSLPGVSETQYFGPGTRLLVL.

The genes are TRBV5-1 and TRBJ2-5; 8 bases agree with TRBD2. The germline CDR1 and CDR2 sequences are SGHRS and YFSETQ. Germline trimming cut 4 bases from V and 5 bases from J; bases unmatched to any gene: 7. This CDR3 spans 14 amino acids. As DNA, the CDR3 is TGCGCCAGCAGCCTGACTAGCGTCGGGGAGACCCAGTACTTC. Residues: CASSLTSVGETQYF.

This rearrangement joins TRBV5-1 to TRBJ1-6; TRBD1 might be the D (5 bases). Germline assignment: CDR1 SGHRS and CDR2 YFSETQ. V lost 0 bases and J 6 bases, leaving 13 bases between the germline ends. The CDR3 covers 16 residues. Written as DNA, the CDR3 is TGCGCCAGCAGCTTGGATGTTCCGGGGGGTAATTCACCCCTCCACTTT. Translated: CASSLDVPGGNSPLHF.

CDR3 in DNA: TGTGCCAGCAGCTTACGCGGCCAGATGGAGCTGTTTTTT. This gives the protein CASSLRGQMELFF. The genes are TRBV7-2 and TRBJ2-2; D unresolved. V lost 2 bases to trimming and J lost 10 bases, with 11 bases between them. The length of the CDR3 is 13 residues. Germline CDR1 SGHTA, CDR2 FQGNSA.

The chain couples TRBV2 to TRBJ2-7, with 7 bases fitting TRBD2. J gave up 1 base and V 5 bases, and 5 bases lay outside the gene matches. From germline, CDR1 is SNHLY and CDR2 FYNNEI. This CDR3 contains 14 residues. The CDR3 DNA reads TGTGCCAGCAGTTCCGGGACTACATCCTACGAGCAGTACTTC. Its protein is CASSSGTTSYEQYF.